The 32 T cell receptor beta chains below were found in one sample sequenced in a study of blood T cell repertoires in COVID-19. Some clones are missing from TCRdb's copy, which holds only in-frame ones; the method was immunoSEQ multiplex PCR. The data show 27,000 or so clones, with 80% to 90% seen just once and roughly 8% held by the top ten. The sample taken for sequencing was peripheral blood. The receptors stem from a woman in her forties or fifties with active COVID-19.

The chain employs TRBV28 and TRBJ2-7, with D tentatively TRBD2 (5 bases). This CDR3 is built from 16 residues. Trimming pared 7 bases from V and 9 bases from J, leaving 28 bases between. The V gene's germline CDR1 is MDHEN and CDR2 SYDVKM. The CDR3 sequence is CASIFIRQHGNGGQYF. The CDR3 nucleotides read TGTGCCAGCATTTTCATTCGACAACATGGGAACGGAGGGCAGTACTTC.

DNA of the CDR3: TGCGCCAGCAGCCGCGCTCACTACCCCGGGGACGAGCAGTACTTC. Translating gives CASSRAHYPGDEQYF. The rearrangement uses TRBV4-1 and TRBJ2-7; perhaps TRBD2 as D (5 bases). From germline, CDR1 is MGHRA and CDR2 YSYEKL. CDR3 size: 15 residues. The V end lost 4 bases, the J end lost 5 bases, and 18 bases lay between the germline ends.

A word on this clone: Within the sample, other DNA sequences also encode this same CDR3. The chain joins TRBV27 to TRBJ1-1; D not certain. This CDR3 is 13 amino acids long. V was shortened by 5 bases and J by 0 bases, with 7 bases between the two germline ends. Germline-derived CDR1 and CDR2 are MNHEY and SMNVEV (reference sequence). The CDR3 DNA follows: TGTGCCAGCAGTCTAAGCATGAACACTGAAGCTTTCTTT. Encoded protein: CASSLSMNTEAFF.

CDR3 coding DNA: TGTGCCAGCAGTTTATTTATCACTGAAGCTTTCTTT. Protein: CASSLFITEAFF. This chain uses TRBV28 with TRBJ1-1; D is ambiguous. Germline CDR1 MDHEN, CDR2 SYDVKM. The CDR3 contains 12 residues. Trimming removed 1 base at V and 4 bases at J, with 4 bases between.

The rearrangement links TRBV6-6 to TRBJ2-5; TRBD1 matches at 9 bases. The CDR3 is 13 residues long. Per the germline V gene, CDR1 is MNHNY and CDR2 is SVGAGI (reference sequence). The ends lost 7 bases at V and 5 bases at J; junction bases unmatched: 5. CDR3 sequence: CASTFTGGETQYF. CDR3 sequence (DNA): TGTGCCAGCACCTTCACAGGGGGCGAGACCCAGTACTTC.

The J gene is TRBJ1-5, the V gene TRBV15; no firm D call. Trimming removed 1 base at V and 0 bases at J, with 7 bases between. Germline V gene sequence: CDR1 LNHNV, CDR2 YYDKDF (reference sequence). The CDR3 has 15 residues. The CDR3 loop reads CATSRVAVSNQPQHF. The CDR3 coding sequence is TGTGCCACCAGCAGAGTGGCAGTTAGCAATCAGCCCCAGCATTTT.

This clone was found once. CDR3 bases: TGTGCCAGCAGTGCTTTCCCGACAGGGAACTATGGCTACACCTTC. Its translation: CASSAFPTGNYGYTF. V and J are TRBV25-1 and TRBJ1-2; 7 bases fit TRBD1. Trimming cost V 4 bases and J 2 bases; bases outside gene matches: 7. This CDR3 is built from 15 residues. The germline CDR1 and CDR2 sequences are MGHDK and SYGVNS.

The chain recombines TRBV19 with TRBJ1-3; no clear D. There are 15 residues in the CDR3. Germline CDR1 LNHDA, CDR2 SQIVND (reference sequence). Trimming removed 3 bases at V and 0 bases at J, with 9 bases between. The CDR3 protein is CASSMAGISGNTIYF. In DNA, the CDR3 is TGTGCCAGTAGTATGGCGGGAATCTCTGGAAACACCATATATTTT.

The gene calls are TRBV5-1 and TRBJ2-5; 11 bases map to TRBD1. CDR3 length: 18 amino acids. Germline-derived CDR1 and CDR2 are SGHRS and YFSETQ. The junction had 10 bases not matched to a gene; V was cut back by 0 bases and J by 3 bases. CDR3 amino acids: CASSLDPSGQGAKETQYF. For the CDR3, the DNA is TGCGCCAGCAGCTTGGATCCCTCAGGACAGGGGGCCAAAGAGACCCAGTACTTC.

This chain connects TRBV5-1 to TRBJ2-7; TRBD1 agrees at 7 bases. The CDR3 extends over 15 amino acids. The V gene's germline CDR1 is SGHRS and CDR2 YFSETQ. V trimming: 5 bases; J trimming: 2 bases; junction bases outside the gene matches: 10. The CDR3 nucleotides are TGCGCCAGCAGTCCGTCGACAGGGTCTCCCTACGAGCAGTACTTC. Amino acid sequence: CASSPSTGSPYEQYF.

This clone came up a few times. J is TRBJ2-7 and V is TRBV30, with 9 bases fitting TRBD2. The CDR3 spans 15 residues. Germline loops: CDR1 GTSNPN, CDR2 SVGIG (reference sequence). V dropped 7 bases and J dropped 1; count of bases not matched to a gene: 11. CDR3 protein: CASAVGREGSYEQYF. DNA of the CDR3: TGTGCCTCCGCCGTAGGGCGGGAGGGGTCCTACGAGCAGTACTTC. Complete variable domain (other parts from reference TRBV30 and TRBJ2-7): SQTIHQWPATLVQPVGSPLSLECTVEGTSNPNLYWYRQAAGRGLQLLFYSVGIGQISSEVPQNLSASRPQDRQFILSSKKLLLSDSGFYLCASAVGREGSYEQYFGPGTRLTVT.

CDR3 sequence (DNA): TGTGCCAGCCAACAGTTTGCTGGGGCCAACGTCCTGACTTTC. Residues: CASQQFAGANVLTF. This chain links TRBV6-4 with TRBJ2-6; D gene ambiguous. CDR3 length: 14 residues. Germline V gene data show CDR1 as MRHNA and CDR2 as SNTAGT. Trimming took off 8 bases at V and 2 bases at J, with 10 bases between the two ends.

This sequence joins TRBV5-1 and TRBJ1-1; 8 nucleotides match TRBD1. Losses at the gene ends were 4 bases for V and 2 bases for J; bases not matched to a gene: 7. The CDR3 loop spans 15 amino acids. Germline V lookup: CDR1 SGHRS, CDR2 YFSETQ. CDR3 DNA: TGCGCCAGCAGCGCCAACAGGGGGATAAACACTGAAGCTTTCTTT. Amino acids: CASSANRGINTEAFF.

This chain uses TRBV2 with TRBJ2-7, with D perhaps matching TRBD1 (5 bases). Germline CDR1 is SNHLY and CDR2 is FYNNEI. Trimming cost V 6 bases and J 3 bases, with 12 bases left between them. The CDR3 contains 13 residues. CDR3 sequence (DNA): TGTGCCAGCAGGAGACAGCTAGACTACGAGCAGTACTTC. Translating gives CASRRQLDYEQYF.

This clone appeared a single time. The chain carries TRBV29-1 and TRBJ2-7; possible D gene TRBD1, 6 bases. Germline-derived CDR1 and CDR2 are SQVTM and ANQGSEA. The length of the CDR3 is 11 residues. V was pared by 3 bases and J by 5 bases, with 8 bases between. The CDR3 is CSVDRGHEQYF. The CDR3 coding sequence is TGCAGCGTTGACAGGGGTCACGAGCAGTACTTC.

This clone occurred a few times. The rearrangement uses TRBV27 and TRBJ1-2, with D possibly being TRBD1 (6 bases). The CDR3 runs 14 residues. Germline V CDR1 and CDR2: MNHEY, SMNVEV (reference sequence). Trimming took 5 bases from V and 4 from J, leaving 14 bases between them. The CDR3 coding sequence is TGTGCCAGCAGTCCCTCGACAGGAGCCTATGGCTACACCTTC. This encodes CASSPSTGAYGYTF.

The rearrangement joins TRBV6-6 to TRBJ2-5; 7 bases line up with TRBD2. Trimming removed 6 bases from V and 2 bases from J; junction bases left unmatched: 6. The CDR3 consists of 14 residues. CDR1 and CDR2 from the germline V gene are MNHNY and SVGAGI (reference sequence). CDR3 in DNA: TGTGCCAGCAGCCAAACTAGCGCTCAAGAGACCCAGTACTTC. Encoded protein: CASSQTSAQETQYF.

This CDR3 is CAWTAKTGWTDTQYF. The DNA for the CDR3 is TGTGCCTGGACCGCAAAAACGGGGTGGACAGATACGCAGTATTTT. The chain employs TRBV30 and TRBJ2-3; TRBD2 might be the D (5 bases). The CDR3 totals 15 residues. Germline V CDR1 and CDR2: GTSNPN, SVGIG (reference sequence). Trimming left V 4 bases short and J 3 bases short, with 17 bases between.

V usage is TRBV28 and J usage is TRBJ2-1, with unresolved D. The V end was cut by 6 bases, the J end by 4 bases, with 4 bases between. The length of the CDR3 is 11 residues. Germline V gene lookup returns CDR1 MDHEN and CDR2 SYDVKM. CDR3 nucleotides: TGTGCCAGCAGCACATACAATGAGCAGTTCTTC. It encodes CASSTYNEQFF.

V gene TRBV7-9 combines with J gene TRBJ1-5, with 7 bases identical to TRBD1. In germline, CDR1 is SEHNR, CDR2 FQNEAQ (reference sequence). Trimming cost V 4 bases and J 1 base; bases outside gene matches: 1. CDR3 size: 14 residues. This CDR3 is CASSSTGSNQPQHF. CDR3 in DNA: TGTGCCAGCAGCTCGACAGGGAGCAATCAGCCCCAGCATTTT.

V is TRBV10-2 and J is TRBJ1-1; D is unclear. The length of the CDR3 is 13 residues. The ends were cut back, 10 bases at V and 0 bases at J, with 12 bases in the middle. Germline V gives CDR1 WSHSY, CDR2 SAAADI. CDR3 DNA: TGCGCCATTAACCGGGATCTGAACACTGAAGCTTTCTTT. Protein product: CAINRDLNTEAFF.

This clone appeared a few times. This sequence joins TRBV7-2 and TRBJ2-7; D is perhaps TRBD2 (5 bases). Trimming left V 5 bases short and J 0 bases short, with 11 bases between. Germline assignment: CDR1 SGHTA and CDR2 FQGNSA. The CDR3 is 14 residues long. Here the CDR3 reads CASSLSVSSYEQYF. CDR3 in DNA: TGTGCCAGCAGCCTTAGCGTCTCCTCCTACGAGCAGTACTTC.

This sequence joins TRBV18 and TRBJ1-5, with TRBD1 identical over 10 bases. Germline V gene sequence: CDR1 KGHSH, CDR2 LQKENI. Trimming cost V 2 bases and J 5 bases; bases outside gene matches: 3. The CDR3 totals 15 residues. The CDR3 sequence is CASSPSGQGHQPQHF. In nucleotides, the CDR3 is TGTGCCAGCTCACCATCGGGACAGGGGCATCAGCCCCAGCATTTT.

In DNA form, the CDR3 reads TGCAGCGCGACCTGGGGGCTAGTCGATGAGCAGTTCTTC. It translates to CSATWGLVDEQFF. The rearrangement joins TRBV29-1 to TRBJ2-1; D may be TRBD1 (6 bases). Germline CDR1 reads SQVTM; CDR2 reads ANQGSEA. CDR3 size: 13 residues. Trimming removed 7 bases at V and 8 bases at J, with 18 bases between.

This clone has just one count. This chain joins TRBV6-1 and TRBJ2-3, with 8 bases lining up with TRBD2. The CDR3 is 14 amino acids. Losses at the gene ends were 7 bases for V and 2 bases for J; bases not matched to a gene: 5. Germline lookup yields CDR1 MNHNS and CDR2 SASEGT. The CDR3 protein is CASKSGGPTDTQYF. In DNA, the CDR3 is TGTGCCAGCAAATCGGGGGGGCCCACAGATACGCAGTATTTT.

CDR3 nucleotides: TGTGCCAGCAGGGCTCCCAAGACAGGGCCAACTAACTATGGCTACACCTTC. This codes for CASRAPKTGPTNYGYTF. The J gene is TRBJ1-2, the V gene TRBV2; 7 nucleotides agree with TRBD1. There are 17 residues in the CDR3. Per germline, CDR1 SNHLY and CDR2 FYNNEI. Losses at the gene ends were 6 bases for V and 0 bases for J; bases not matched to a gene: 13.

The table lists this clone with a count of one. The chain employs TRBV30 and TRBJ2-7; no firm D call. Germline CDR1 is GTSNPN and CDR2 is SVGIG (reference sequence). The CDR3 is 14 residues long. The ends were cut back, 0 bases at V and 4 bases at J, with 13 bases in the middle. The CDR3 protein is CAWSVTTVGYEQYF. The CDR3 coding sequence is TGTGCCTGGAGTGTAACAACAGTTGGGTACGAGCAGTACTTC.

V and J are TRBV14 and TRBJ1-1; the D gene is possibly TRBD1 (5 bases). Per the germline V gene, CDR1 is SGHDN and CDR2 is FVKESK. V gave up 5 bases and J gave up 10 bases, with 17 bases separating them. CDR3 length: 13 amino acids. The CDR3 sequence: CASSLRTGLGAFF. The CDR3 DNA reads as TGTGCCAGCAGCTTGCGGACGGGACTTGGAGCTTTCTTT.

This clone was observed a handful of times. The identical CDR3 is also encoded by other nucleotide sequences in the sample. The chain couples TRBV5-1 to TRBJ2-7, with TRBD2 identical over 13 bases. Germline values: CDR1 SGHRS, CDR2 YFSETQ. The CDR3 contains 15 residues. With 4 bases clipped from V and 5 bases from J, the junction kept 6 bases outside the gene matches. In DNA form, the CDR3 reads TGCGCCAGCAGCCGAGGACTAGCGGGAGATAACGAGCAGTACTTC. Amino acids: CASSRGLAGDNEQYF.

The V gene is TRBV28, the J gene TRBJ1-2; the D gene is possibly TRBD1 (5 bases). CDR1 is MDHEN and CDR2 is SYDVKM in the germline V gene. The CDR3 totals 14 residues. The V end lost 6 bases, the J end lost 5 bases, and 16 bases lay between the germline ends. The CDR3 protein is CASSQSGDGYGYTF. CDR3 nucleotides: TGTGCCAGCAGCCAATCGGGGGACGGTTATGGCTACACCTTC.

This chain connects TRBV20-1 to TRBJ2-3, with 9 bases matching TRBD2. The J segment lost 2 bases and the V segment lost 3 bases, leaving 9 bases of the junction unmatched. Germline assignment: CDR1 DFQATT and CDR2 SNEGSKA (reference sequence). The CDR3 extends over 16 amino acids. The CDR3 protein is CSASPLAGIVTDTQYF. CDR3 nucleotide sequence: TGCAGTGCTAGTCCCCTAGCGGGGATAGTCACAGATACGCAGTATTTT.

CDR3 nucleotides: TGTGCCAGCAGTCAGAGGAGTCTCCTCTCTGGGGCCAACGTCCTGACTTTC. Encoded protein: CASSQRSLLSGANVLTF. The rearrangement uses TRBV27 and TRBJ2-6; D remains ambiguous. Germline loops: CDR1 MNHEY, CDR2 SMNVEV (reference sequence). Trimming left V 5 bases short and J 0 bases short, with 14 bases between. CDR3 length: 17 residues.